This is a list of T cell receptor beta chains from one sample in a study of shared clonotypes between healthy human individuals. Repertoires were generated with immunoSEQ multiplex PCR, while TCRdb's copy carries only in-frame clones and drops some. The sample lists around 700,000 clones, approximately 79% occurring once. Sequenced material: memory CD4+ T cells sorted from blood. These receptors all come from a woman in her twenties or thirties in good health. Each CDR3 is given with its conserved first and last residue. The D gene is left open where the match is weak. Some rows have no size entry. The others give once, few or many, or a class for an expanded clone.

clone_size d_call j_call v_call cdr3_nt cdr3_aa
NA NA TRBJ2-2 TRBV28 TGTGCCAGCGGACCACTATCGAACACCGGGGAGCTGTTTTTT CASGPLSNTGELFF
NA TRBD1 TRBJ1-1 TRBV2 TGTGCCAGCAGTCAGACAGGGTTGAACACTGAAGCTTTCTTT CASSQTGLNTEAFF
NA TRBD2 TRBJ2-3 TRBV7-9 TGTGCCAGCAGCTTCGCCGGGACTAGCGGGAGTAATACGCAGTATTTT CASSFAGTSGSNTQYF
NA TRBD1 TRBJ1-4 TRBV4-1 TGCGCCAGCAGCCAGGGTAGGGGGACAGGTGAAAAACTGTTTTTT CASSQGRGTGEKLFF
NA NA TRBJ1-2 TRBV18 TGTGCCAGCTCTCAAGACAGCCCCCTCTATGGCTACACCTTC CASSQDSPLYGYTF
NA NA TRBJ2-7 TRBV18 TGTGCCAGCTCCCCCACCCCACAGGGAATAAACGAGCAGTACTTC CASSPTPQGINEQYF
NA NA TRBJ1-1 TRBV7-8 TGTGCCAGCAGCTTACGGCAGCAGAACACTGAAGCTTTCTTT CASSLRQQNTEAFF
NA NA TRBJ2-3 TRBV5-6 TGTGCCAGCTCTCCTTCGACAGGTACTAGAACAGATACGCAGTATTTT CASSPSTGTRTDTQYF
NA TRBD2 TRBJ2-7 TRBV19 TGTGCCAGCGGAGGACTAGCGGGAACCTACGAGCAGTACTTC CASGGLAGTYEQYF
NA TRBD2 TRBJ2-5 TRBV27 TGTGCCAGCAGGCAACTGACTAGCTCCTCTCGAGAGACCCAGTACTTC CASRQLTSSSRETQYF
NA TRBD1 TRBJ2-3 TRBV28 TGTGCCAGCAGTCGGGACAGGGTGGGCACAGATACGCAGTATTTT CASSRDRVGTDTQYF
NA NA TRBJ1-5 TRBV29-1 TGCAGCGTCCGAGGGGGTGGGATTCAGCCCCAGCATTTT CSVRGGGIQPQHF
few NA TRBJ2-5 TRBV5-8 TGTGCCAGCAGCCACCAGGGGTCAGAGACCCAGTACTTC CASSHQGSETQYF
once NA TRBJ2-1 TRBV9 TGTGCCAGCAGCGTAGAGGCGAGATCCTACAATGAGCAGTTCTTC CASSVEARSYNEQFF
NA TRBD1 TRBJ1-5 TRBV23-1 TGCGCCAGCAGTCAGGGGGCGGGTCACAGGGGGCATAGCAATCAGCCCCAGCATTTT CASSQGAGHRGHSNQPQHF
few TRBD1 TRBJ1-2 TRBV19 TGTGCCACCAAAAAACAGGGGTGGGAGTATGGCTACACCTTC CATKKQGWEYGYTF
once TRBD1 TRBJ2-1 TRBV28 TGTGCCAGCACCTGGGACAGTGCCAATGAGCAGTTCTTC CASTWDSANEQFF
NA TRBD2 TRBJ2-1 TRBV6-6 TGTGCCAGCAGCCGCGGACTAGCGGGAGGCAATGAGCAGTTCTTC CASSRGLAGGNEQFF
NA NA TRBJ2-3 TRBV15 TGTGCCACCAGCAGAGATACAAGGGCCACAGATACGCAGTATTTT CATSRDTRATDTQYF
NA NA TRBJ1-2 TRBV28 TGTGCCAGCACCTTCGGCAGATATAACTATGGCTACACCTTC CASTFGRYNYGYTF
few NA TRBJ1-5 TRBV5-6 TGTGCCAGCAGCAGGCAGGACAGTTATCAGCCCCAGCATTTT CASSRQDSYQPQHF
NA NA TRBJ1-4 TRBV6-1 TGTGCCAGCAGAGAGGGGATTCGAGAAAAACTGTTTTTT CASREGIREKLFF